These T cell receptor beta chains were read from a single sample in a study of naive and memory T cell subsets. TCRdb ran MiXCR on the UMI-ligation and nested PCR reads and lists one entry per CDR3 protein. The sample contains roughly 2,000 distinct CDR3 sequences, over 3.5% of which appear only once. The specimen comprised skin, sampled from a saline injection site in the skin. The receptors shown here come from an adult in good health. Each CDR3 is given with its conserved first and last residue. Each record gives: V gene, clone size, J gene, D gene, CDR3 protein, CDR3 DNA. D genes are given only for firm matches. Only some rows state a clone size, as once, few, many or a class for expanded clones.

V: TRBV15; size: medium-sized; J: TRBJ2-2; D: -; CDR3: CATSRDPRRGELFF; DNA: TGTGCCACCAGCAGAGATCCCAGACGCGGGGAGCTGTTTTTT
V: TRBV6-5; size: medium-sized; J: TRBJ1-2; D: TRBD1; CDR3: CASSYSLDRGVFRNYGYTF; DNA: TGTGCCAGCAGTTACTCCTTAGACAGGGGGGTTTTTCGTAACTATGGCTACACCTTC
V: TRBV7-2; size: medium-sized; J: TRBJ2-1; D: -; CDR3: CASSGGRGNEQFF; DNA: TGTGCCAGCAGCGGGGGGCGCGGCAATGAGCAGTTCTTC
V: TRBV18; size: medium-sized; J: TRBJ2-1; D: -; CDR3: CASSPTRRSSYNEQFF; DNA: TGTGCCAGCTCACCGACCCGACGGAGCTCCTACAATGAGCAGTTCTTC
V: TRBV12-3/TRBV12-4; size: medium-sized; J: TRBJ2-7; D: -; CDR3: CASSSGRNYEQYF; DNA: TGTGCCAGCAGTTCTGGACGGAACTACGAGCAGTACTTC
V: TRBV6-5; size: large; J: TRBJ2-1; D: -; CDR3: CASALRRELYNEQFF; DNA: TGTGCCAGCGCGTTGCGCAGGGAACTATACAATGAGCAGTTCTTC
V: TRBV9; size: medium-sized; J: TRBJ2-1; D: -; CDR3: CASSGHLTPGEQFF; DNA: TGTGCCAGCAGCGGTCACCTCACGCCAGGTGAGCAGTTCTTC
V: TRBV20-1; size: medium-sized; J: TRBJ2-7; D: TRBD2; CDR3: CSARDVTSGSTYYEQYF; DNA: TGCAGTGCTAGAGATGTAACTAGCGGGAGTACCTACTACGAGCAGTACTTC
V: TRBV20-1; size: medium-sized; J: TRBJ2-3; D: TRBD2; CDR3: CSVPKRERGYVDTDTQYF; DNA: TGCAGCGTACCGAAGCGGGAGAGAGGATATGTAGACACAGATACGCAGTATTTT
V: TRBV18; size: medium-sized; J: TRBJ2-7; D: TRBD1; CDR3: CASSLSIGTGEEEPLYEQYF; DNA: TGTGCCAGCTCCCTCTCCATCGGGACAGGGGAAGAAGAGCCCCTCTACGAGCAGTACTTC
V: TRBV10-3; size: few; J: TRBJ1-6; D: -; CDR3: CAIRRGGDNSPLHF; DNA: TGTGCCATCAGAAGAGGCGGGGATAATTCACCCCTCCACTTT
V: TRBV11-2; size: medium-sized; J: TRBJ2-1; D: -; CDR3: CASSLDLPHNEQFF; DNA: TGTGCCAGCAGCTTAGATCTACCGCACAATGAGCAGTTCTTC
V: TRBV11-1; size: once; J: TRBJ2-5; D: -; CDR3: CASSSAETQYF; DNA: TGTGCCAGCAGCTCGGCAGAGACCCAGTACTTC
V: TRBV7-9; size: medium-sized; J: TRBJ1-5; D: -; CDR3: CASSLVAGEYSNQPQHF; DNA: TGTGCCAGCAGCTTAGTGGCAGGGGAGTATAGCAATCAGCCCCAGCATTTT
V: TRBV5-1; size: medium-sized; J: TRBJ2-5; D: -; CDR3: CASSLANRVGETQYF; DNA: TGCGCCAGCAGCTTGGCTAATAGAGTCGGAGAGACCCAGTACTTC
V: TRBV7-9; size: medium-sized; J: TRBJ1-1; D: -; CDR3: CASTHKRPGRIMNTEAFF; DNA: TGTGCCAGCACCCACAAGCGTCCAGGGAGAATTATGAACACTGAAGCTTTCTTT
V: TRBV6-2/TRBV6-3; size: medium-sized; J: TRBJ2-5; D: -; CDR3: CASRRWLIETQYF; DNA: TGTGCCAGCAGGAGGTGGTTGATAGAGACCCAGTACTTC
V: TRBV12-3/TRBV12-4; size: -; J: TRBJ2-1; D: TRBD2; CDR3: CASSSYSSGSGYEQFF; DNA: TGTGCCAGCAGTTCGTATTCTAGCGGGAGTGGATATGAGCAGTTCTTC
V: TRBV12-3/TRBV12-4; size: many; J: TRBJ2-1; D: -; CDR3: CASTVLGGEQFF; DNA: TGTGCCAGCACGGTCCTAGGCGGTGAGCAGTTCTTC
V: TRBV7-9; size: few; J: TRBJ2-7; D: -; CDR3: CASSFGQYEQYF; DNA: TGTGCCAGCAGCTTTGGGCAGTACGAGCAGTACTTC
V: TRBV19; size: -; J: TRBJ1-5; D: -; CDR3: CASSAAVNQPQHF; DNA: TGTGCCAGTAGTGCGGCCGTCAATCAGCCCCAGCATTTT
V: TRBV4-1; size: medium-sized; J: TRBJ1-6; D: -; CDR3: CASSQGLSPLHF; DNA: TGCGCCAGCAGCCAAGGCCTCTCACCCCTCCACTTT
V: TRBV12-5; size: large; J: TRBJ2-1; D: TRBD2; CDR3: CASGTGLAGKNEQFF; DNA: TGTGCTAGTGGTACGGGACTAGCGGGGAAAAATGAGCAGTTCTTC
V: TRBV6-2/TRBV6-3; size: medium-sized; J: TRBJ2-2; D: -; CDR3: CASSYLAGELFF; DNA: TGTGCCAGCAGTTACTTAGCCGGGGAGCTGTTTTTT
V: TRBV9; size: medium-sized; J: TRBJ2-2; D: TRBD1; CDR3: CASSVVGQGVIGTGELFF; DNA: TGTGCCAGCAGCGTAGTAGGACAGGGGGTGATTGGCACCGGGGAGCTGTTTTTT
V: TRBV27; size: medium-sized; J: TRBJ2-7; D: TRBD2; CDR3: CARIPGLAGEQYF; DNA: TGTGCCAGGATTCCCGGACTAGCGGGGGAGCAGTACTTC
V: TRBV20-1; size: many; J: TRBJ2-4; D: TRBD1; CDR3: CSAREGQGALAKNIQYF; DNA: TGCAGTGCTAGAGAAGGACAGGGGGCCCTAGCCAAAAACATTCAGTACTTC
V: TRBV6-5; size: medium-sized; J: TRBJ1-5; D: -; CDR3: CASSYSGSGDQPQHF; DNA: TGTGCCAGCAGTTACTCCGGGTCAGGGGATCAGCCCCAGCATTTT
V: TRBV5-1; size: medium-sized; J: TRBJ2-7; D: TRBD2; CDR3: CASSTTSGEFEQYF; DNA: TGCGCCAGCAGCACCACTAGCGGGGAATTCGAGCAGTACTTC
V: TRBV10-3; size: medium-sized; J: TRBJ1-3; D: -; CDR3: CAITGGSGNTIYF; DNA: TGTGCCATCACGGGGGGATCTGGAAACACCATATATTTT
V: TRBV12-3/TRBV12-4; size: few; J: TRBJ2-7; D: -; CDR3: CASSLSLSPPYEQYF; DNA: TGTGCCAGCAGTTTAAGTCTCAGCCCCCCCTACGAGCAGTACTTC
V: TRBV7-9; size: medium-sized; J: TRBJ2-3; D: -; CDR3: CASSTRGDTDTQYF; DNA: TGTGCCAGCAGTACGAGGGGAGACACAGATACGCAGTATTTT
V: TRBV4-3; size: many; J: TRBJ2-3; D: -; CDR3: CASSQVGVDTQYF; DNA: TGCGCCAGCAGCCAAGTCGGAGTGGATACGCAGTATTTT
V: TRBV14; size: medium-sized; J: TRBJ2-2; D: -; CDR3: CASSPLYWTDANTGELFF; DNA: TGTGCCAGCAGCCCCCTCTACTGGACAGACGCGAACACCGGGGAGCTGTTTTTT
V: TRBV19; size: medium-sized; J: TRBJ2-3; D: TRBD2; CDR3: CASSFTSGSYVDTQYF; DNA: TGTGCCAGTAGTTTTACTAGCGGGAGCTACGTAGATACGCAGTATTTT
V: TRBV7-8; size: medium-sized; J: TRBJ1-2; D: TRBD1; CDR3: CASSPPDRVGYTF; DNA: TGTGCCAGCAGCCCCCCGGACAGGGTTGGCTACACCTTC
V: TRBV11-3; size: medium-sized; J: TRBJ2-7; D: -; CDR3: CASSLDGRGGHEEQYF; DNA: TGTGCCAGCAGCTTAGATGGCCGGGGCGGCCATGAGGAGCAGTACTTC
V: TRBV5-1; size: medium-sized; J: TRBJ2-5; D: TRBD2; CDR3: CASSLDRLAALSKEETQYF; DNA: TGCGCCAGCAGCTTGGACCGGCTAGCGGCCTTGTCGAAGGAAGAGACCCAGTACTTC
V: TRBV2; size: medium-sized; J: TRBJ2-4; D: -; CDR3: CASTQNKLAKNIQYF; DNA: TGTGCCAGCACCCAAAACAAGCTAGCCAAAAACATTCAGTACTTC
V: TRBV20-1; size: medium-sized; J: TRBJ2-5; D: TRBD2; CDR3: CSARDRVLAGQETQYF; DNA: TGCAGTGCTAGAGATAGGGTACTAGCGGGGCAAGAGACCCAGTACTTC
V: TRBV27; size: many; J: TRBJ1-1; D: -; CDR3: CASSHLNTEAFF; DNA: TGTGCCAGCAGCCATTTGAACACTGAAGCTTTCTTT
V: TRBV27; size: medium-sized; J: TRBJ2-1; D: -; CDR3: CASSMTDPSYNEQFF; DNA: TGTGCCAGCAGCATGACCGACCCATCCTACAATGAGCAGTTCTTC
V: TRBV7-3; size: medium-sized; J: TRBJ2-7; D: -; CDR3: CASSPHGGYEQYF; DNA: TGTGCCAGCAGCCCTCATGGCGGATACGAGCAGTACTTC